This is a list of T cell receptor beta chains from one sample in a study of Ad26.COV2.S vaccination and SARS-CoV-2 variants. The protocol was immunoSEQ multiplex PCR, while the TCRdb copy is restricted to in-frame clones and leaves out a portion. Altogether about 680,000 clones are present, 80% to 90% being singletons, with the ten largest covering approximately 1.5%. Here the sequenced sample was peripheral blood, taken in a trial of Ad26.COV2.S vaccine versus placebo. The receptors stem from a person between 18 and 59 years old who received the Ad26.COV2.S COVID-19 vaccine or a placebo. Each CDR3 is given with its conserved first and last residue. A D gene is named only where the DNA matches it firmly. Clone size is shown for a subset of rows, as once, few, many or a class of expanded clone.

TRBD1	TRBV5-6	TRBJ2-7	.	CASTSTRQGPSYEQYF	TGTGCCAGCACCAGCACGCGACAGGGGCCCTCCTACGAGCAGTACTTC
.	TRBV5-1	TRBJ1-1	.	CASTLQTGQEAFF	TGCGCCAGCACCTTGCAGACCGGGCAGGAAGCTTTCTTT
TRBD1	TRBV7-3	TRBJ2-7	few	CASSRTGYSYEQYF	TGTGCCAGCAGCCGGACAGGCTATTCCTACGAGCAGTACTTC
.	TRBV3-1/TRBV3-2	TRBJ2-7	.	CASSQENRYEQYF	TGTGCCAGCAGCCAAGAAAATCGCTACGAGCAGTACTTC
.	TRBV5-6	TRBJ2-1	.	CASSTDRYNEQFF	TGTGCCAGCAGCACCGACAGGTACAATGAGCAGTTCTTC
TRBD2	TRBV10-1	TRBJ2-2	once	CASSDGGAGDDGELFF	TGCGCCAGCAGCGACGGGGGTGCGGGAGACGACGGGGAGCTGTTTTTT
TRBD1	TRBV6-6	TRBJ1-1	.	CASSYSPVGQGRSNPF	TGTGCCAGCAGTTACTCGCCGGTTGGACAGGGGCGCTCCAACCCCTTT
.	TRBV3-1/TRBV3-2	TRBJ2-5	once	CASSQPGPRKAQYF	TGTGCCAGCAGCCAACCGGGACCCAGAAAGGCCCAGTACTTC
TRBD2	TRBV19	TRBJ2-1	.	CASSISGLAGDEQFF	TGTGCCAGTAGTATATCGGGACTAGCGGGCGATGAGCAGTTCTTC
TRBD2	TRBV7-2	TRBJ2-5	.	CASSLDPGGGETQYF	TGTGCCAGCAGCTTAGACCCGGGAGGGGGAGAGACCCAGTACTTC
.	TRBV18	TRBJ2-5	.	CASSRTLEGVGTQYF	TGTGCCAGCTCACGGACTCTTGAGGGGGTCGGGACCCAGTACTTC
TRBD1	TRBV30	TRBJ1-2	.	CAWLNRDRDYGYTF	TGTGCCTGGCTGAACCGGGACAGGGACTATGGCTACACCTTC
TRBD2	TRBV5-1	TRBJ2-5	.	CASFTSGSGETQYF	TGCGCCAGCTTTACTAGCGGGAGTGGAGAGACCCAGTACTTC
TRBD1	TRBV6-5	TRBJ2-7	.	CASSSPGTGLYEQYF	TGTGCCAGCAGTTCACCCGGGACAGGGCTATACGAGCAGTACTTC
TRBD2	TRBV7-9	TRBJ2-3	.	CASSSGTSGSMDTQYF	TGTGCCAGCAGCTCTGGGACTAGCGGGAGTATGGATACGCAGTATTTT
TRBD1	TRBV7-9	TRBJ2-3	once	CASSLGTQGGTDTQYF	TGTGCCAGCAGCTTAGGCACACAGGGGGGAACAGATACGCAGTATTTT
TRBD1	TRBV11-2	TRBJ2-7	.	CASKGQDLYEQYF	TGTGCCAGCAAGGGACAGGACTTGTACGAGCAGTACTTC
.	TRBV30	TRBJ2-7	.	CAWSSGVYEQYF	TGTGCCTGGAGTTCGGGGGTCTACGAGCAGTACTTC
.	TRBV7-8	TRBJ1-3	.	CASSSREFRNTIYF	TGTGCCAGCAGCTCCAGGGAATTTAGAAACACCATATATTTT
.	TRBV7-2	TRBJ2-5	.	CASSLDGGIGTQYF	TGTGCCAGCAGCTTAGATGGGGGGATCGGGACCCAGTACTTC
.	TRBV5-4	TRBJ1-1	.	CASSLAWTDRNTEAFF	TGTGCCAGCAGCTTGGCCTGGACGGACAGGAACACTGAAGCTTTCTTT
TRBD2	TRBV4-3	TRBJ2-1	once	CASSPVATSGGPYNEQFF	TGCGCCAGCAGCCCCGTGGCGACTAGCGGGGGGCCCTACAATGAGCAGTTCTTC
TRBD1	TRBV7-3	TRBJ1-2	.	CASSLRQGEGYTF	TGTGCCAGCAGCCTACGCCAGGGGGAAGGCTACACCTTC